Each of the 31 T cell receptor beta chains below was sequenced from the same sample in a study of identical twins. TCRdb analysed the 5' RACE reads with MiXCR anew, one entry per CDR3 protein. Among 350,000 to 450,000 distinct CDR3 sequences listed, about 18% were seen once. Sequencing was carried out using naive T cells sorted from blood. The receptors derive from a man aged 45 to 65 in good health.

This clonotype has a handful of counts. V usage is TRBV11-2 and J usage is TRBJ1-1; D unclear. This CDR3 contains 13 residues. V lost 4 bases, J lost 4 bases, and 10 bases lay in between. The germline CDR1 and CDR2 sequences are SGHAT and FQNNGV. The chain's CDR3 is CASSSSWGTEAFF. The CDR3, as DNA: TGTGCCAGCAGCTCCTCGTGGGGCACTGAAGCTTTCTTT.

At least ten counts were recorded for this clonotype. V usage is TRBV7-8 and J usage is TRBJ2-7, with unresolved D. The V end lost 0 bases, the J end lost 3 bases, and 12 bases lay between the germline ends. The CDR3 runs 15 residues. Germline CDR1 and CDR2: SGHVS and FQNEAQ. The CDR3 bases are TGTGCCAGCAGCTTAGCGCTTGTCCCAGTCTACGAGCAGTACTTC. As protein: CASSLALVPVYEQYF.

CDR3 in amino acids: CASSLRLDYNEQFF. CDR3 coding DNA: TGTGCCAGCAGCTTAAGGCTTGATTACAATGAGCAGTTCTTC. The V call is TRBV11-2, the J call TRBJ2-1; D not resolved. This CDR3 has 14 amino acids. Germline lookup yields CDR1 SGHAT and CDR2 FQNNGV. Trimming removed 2 bases at V and 4 bases at J, with 9 bases between.

There are a few counts of this clonotype. The rearrangement joins TRBV20-1 to TRBJ2-5, with D uncertain. The germline V gene has CDR1 DFQATT and CDR2 SNEGSKA (reference sequence). V was trimmed by 3 bases and J by 3 bases, leaving 8 bases between them. This CDR3 has 12 amino acids. CDR3 residues: CSARNRKETQYF. CDR3 DNA sequence: TGCAGTGCTAGGAACCGAAAAGAGACCCAGTACTTC.

This clonotype occurred a few times. V and J are TRBV6-5 and TRBJ2-3; TRBD1 agrees at 8 bases. The germline V gene has CDR1 MNHEY and CDR2 SVGAGI. J gave up 0 bases and V 0 bases, and 8 bases lay outside the gene matches. The CDR3 is made up of 18 amino acids. The CDR3 loop reads CASSYSGQGWYSTDTQYF. In DNA form, the CDR3 reads TGTGCCAGCAGTTACTCTGGACAGGGATGGTATAGCACAGATACGCAGTATTTT.

CDR3 loop: CASSLGSGTAETQYF. Here the CDR3 DNA reads TGTGCCAGCAGTTTAGGATCCGGGACGGCGGAGACCCAGTACTTC. This chain links TRBV12-3 or TRBV12-4 with TRBJ2-5, with D tentatively TRBD1 or TRBD2 (5 bases each). V was trimmed by 1 base and J by 5 bases, leaving 14 bases between them. The CDR3 is 15 amino acids.

The chain employs TRBV4-1 and TRBJ2-3, with a possible D match to TRBD1 (6 bases). Per the germline V gene, CDR1 is MGHRA and CDR2 is YSYEKL. Trimming stripped 0 bases from V and 1 base from J, with 17 bases between. This CDR3 spans 18 amino acids. CDR3 nucleotide sequence: TGCGCCAGCAGCCAAGAGCGGACCGGGGACACGCGCACAGATACGCAGTATTTT. This sequence encodes CASSQERTGDTRTDTQYF.

This clonotype was detected a few times. The chain is built from TRBV5-1 and TRBJ2-3; D gene unclear. Trimming shortened V by 0 bases and J by 4 bases, and 18 bases separated the two germline ends. This CDR3 spans 17 amino acids. From germline, CDR1 is SGHRS and CDR2 YFSETQ. The CDR3 DNA is TGCGCCAGCAGCTTGGTAATTACGAGCGTTGGAGCAGATACGCAGTATTTT. The encoded protein is CASSLVITSVGADTQYF.

This clonotype was counted a few times. The genes are TRBV6-5 and TRBJ1-3; 9 bases line up with TRBD1. This CDR3 has 15 residues. Germline V gives CDR1 MNHEY, CDR2 SVGAGI. Trimming at V came to 2 bases and at J to 2 bases, leaving 1 base not matched to a gene. This chain's CDR3 is CASSYTGGTGNTIYF. The CDR3 bases are TGTGCCAGCAGTTACACAGGGGGCACTGGAAACACCATATATTTT.

The chain employs TRBV29-1 and TRBJ2-3; 7 bases are a match to TRBD1. CDR1 and CDR2 from the germline V gene are SQVTM and ANQGSEA. Germline trimming cut 4 bases from V and 1 base from J; bases unmatched to any gene: 2. The CDR3 consists of 13 residues. CDR3 protein: CSVVGQGTDTQYF. As DNA, the CDR3 is TGCAGCGTTGTAGGACAGGGCACAGATACGCAGTATTTT.

Many counts were recorded for this clonotype. The chain carries TRBV20-1 and TRBJ2-7; 14 bases align to TRBD2. Unmatched junction bases numbered 7, after V lost 3 bases and J lost 6 bases. Germline V CDR1 and CDR2: DFQATT, SNEGSKA (reference sequence). The CDR3 is 15 amino acids. CDR3 residues: CSASGTSGREGEQYF. The CDR3 DNA sequence: TGCAGTGCTAGCGGGACTAGCGGGAGAGAAGGCGAGCAGTACTTC.

The V gene is TRBV10-3, the J gene TRBJ2-7; 15 nucleotides align to TRBD2. Germline V lookup: CDR1 ENHRY, CDR2 SYGVKD. J lost 5 bases, V lost 6 bases, and 5 bases had no gene match. CDR3 size: 15 residues. The DNA of the CDR3 is TGTGCCATCAGCGGGACTAGCGGGGGGAACCACGAGCAGTACTTC. Translated: CAISGTSGGNHEQYF.

This clonotype was recorded at least ten times. The chain uses TRBV7-9 and TRBJ2-1, with D tentatively TRBD1 (6 bases). Germline CDR1 is SEHNR and CDR2 is FQNEAQ (reference sequence). V lost 3 bases, J lost 12 bases, and 12 bases lay in between. The CDR3 length is 12 residues. The CDR3 DNA reads as TGTGCCAGCAGCTTGCAGGGGAAAGGGCAGTTCTTC. As protein: CASSLQGKGQFF.

This clonotype was counted between two and nine times. The rearrangement joins TRBV6-2 or TRBV6-3 to TRBJ2-7; the D gene is possibly TRBD1 (5 bases). Germline V lookup: CDR1 MNHEY, CDR2 SVGEGT. CDR3 length: 13 amino acids. Between the trimmed V and J ends, which lost 5 bases and 6 bases, there was a span of 14 bases. The CDR3 loop is CASSPRGRVEQYF. DNA of the CDR3: TGTGCCAGCAGTCCTAGGGGCAGGGTCGAGCAGTACTTC.

This clonotype was seen more than once but under ten times. V and J are TRBV12-3 or TRBV12-4 and TRBJ2-3; no clear D gene. V was trimmed by 3 bases and J by 1 base, leaving 8 bases between them. The CDR3 has 14 residues. This CDR3 reads CASSLGYRTDTQYF. The CDR3, as DNA: TGTGCCAGCAGTTTGGGTTACCGCACAGATACGCAGTATTTT.

The table lists this clonotype with a few counts. This sequence joins TRBV3-1 and TRBJ2-5, with 11 bases matching TRBD2. Per germline, CDR1 LGHDT and CDR2 YNNKEL (reference sequence). The CDR3 has 16 amino acids. V was pared by 2 bases and J by 2 bases, with 4 bases of the junction left unmatched. The CDR3 loop reads CASSQRLAGYQETQYF. The CDR3 nucleotides are TGTGCCAGCAGCCAAAGACTAGCGGGATATCAAGAGACCCAGTACTTC.

This chain connects TRBV20-1 to TRBJ2-7, with TRBD2 identical over 9 bases. The CDR3 sequence is 15 residues long. Trimming removed 6 bases from V and 5 bases from J; junction bases left unmatched: 14. The germline V gene has CDR1 DFQATT and CDR2 SNEGSKA (reference sequence). The CDR3 reads CSARKQGLAIDEQYF. The CDR3 DNA is TGCAGTGCACGGAAACAGGGACTAGCTATCGACGAGCAGTACTTC.

This clonotype was picked up a small number of times. This rearrangement joins TRBV6-5 to TRBJ1-1; 10 bases agree with TRBD1. This CDR3 is built from 15 residues. The germline CDR1 and CDR2 sequences are MNHEY and SVGAGI. The junction had 6 bases not matched to a gene; V was cut back by 2 bases and J by 6 bases. This chain's CDR3 is CASSYGDRGRAEAFF. In DNA, the CDR3 is TGTGCCAGCAGTTACGGGGACAGGGGTCGGGCTGAAGCTTTCTTT.

The chain is built from TRBV7-6 and TRBJ1-1; TRBD1 matches 7 bases. This CDR3 region has 14 residues. Germline V CDR1 and CDR2: SGHVS, FNYEAQ. Trimming removed 5 bases from V and 1 base from J; junction bases left unmatched: 4. DNA of the CDR3: TGTGCCAGCAGCCCCGGACAGGCGAACACTGAAGCTTTCTTT. Amino acid sequence: CASSPGQANTEAFF.

The chain is built from TRBV6-1 and TRBJ2-1; 11 bases are shared with TRBD1. Trimming at V came to 8 bases and at J to 3 bases, leaving 6 bases not matched to a gene. The CDR3 has 15 amino acids. Germline CDR1 is MNHNS and CDR2 is SASEGT. CDR3 sequence reads: CASLPGTGGYNEQFF. In nucleotides, the CDR3 is TGTGCCAGCCTCCCCGGGACAGGGGGCTACAATGAGCAGTTCTTC.

This chain connects TRBV5-5 to TRBJ2-7; D remains ambiguous. Trimming stripped 4 bases from V and 0 bases from J, with 11 bases between. Germline CDR1 SGHKS, CDR2 YYEKEE (reference sequence). This CDR3 has 14 amino acids. CDR3 in DNA: TGTGCCAGCAGCAGGGATCCTTACTCCTACGAGCAGTACTTC. Residues: CASSRDPYSYEQYF. Combining the CDR3 with reference TRBV5-5 and TRBJ2-7 gives the whole variable domain DAGVTQSPTHLIKTRGQQVTLRCSPISGHKSVSWYQQVLGQGPQFIFQYYEKEERGRGNFPDRFSARQFPNYSSELNVNALLLGDSALYLCASSRDPYSYEQYFGPGTRLTVT.

The sample holds many counts of this clonotype. The chain links TRBV20-1 to TRBJ2-5; perhaps TRBD2 as D (7 bases). The CDR3 extends over 14 amino acids. Trimming left V 0 bases short and J 4 bases short, with 12 bases between. Germline V gene sequence: CDR1 DFQATT, CDR2 SNEGSKA (reference sequence). CDR3 amino acids: CSARDVRGGETQYF. DNA for the CDR3: TGCAGTGCTAGAGATGTGAGGGGGGGAGAGACCCAGTACTTC.

The rearrangement uses TRBV7-2 and TRBJ2-1; D is perhaps TRBD2 (5 bases). Germline loops: CDR1 SGHTA, CDR2 FQGNSA. V dropped 2 bases and J dropped 5 bases, with 16 bases sitting between them. CDR3 size: 16 residues. The CDR3 region has the DNA TGTGCCAGCAGCTTATCGGGCAGAGGGAAAAACAATGAGCAGTTCTTC. Translated: CASSLSGRGKNNEQFF.

This clonotype turned up a few times. The V call is TRBV2, the J call TRBJ2-3; no clear D gene. CDR3 length equals 16 residues. Trimming took off 6 bases at V and 0 bases at J, with 16 bases between the two ends. The germline V gene has CDR1 SNHLY and CDR2 FYNNEI. This CDR3 is CASSYSTDTSTDTQYF. CDR3 DNA sequence: TGTGCCAGCAGCTACTCGACTGATACTAGCACAGATACGCAGTATTTT.

The gene calls are TRBV6-1 and TRBJ2-2; 11 bases fit TRBD1. V was clipped by 6 bases and J by 5 bases; unmatched bases: 8. The length of the CDR3 is 16 residues. Per germline, CDR1 MNHNS and CDR2 SASEGT. The CDR3 sequence: CASRIPGTGGTGELFF. The CDR3 DNA follows: TGTGCCAGCAGAATCCCCGGGACAGGGGGAACCGGGGAGCTGTTTTTT.

This clonotype was picked up a small number of times. The V gene is TRBV2, the J gene TRBJ1-2; D is unclear. Germline loops: CDR1 SNHLY, CDR2 FYNNEI. The CDR3 covers 12 residues. V lost 5 bases to trimming and J lost 4 bases, with 8 bases between them. The CDR3 nucleotides read TGTGCCAGCAGTCCCAGAGCCTATGGCTACACCTTC. This sequence encodes CASSPRAYGYTF.

The chain uses TRBV27 and TRBJ2-2; D remains ambiguous. V lost 4 bases and J 4 bases, leaving 7 bases between the germline ends. The CDR3 has 13 amino acids. CDR1 is MNHEY, CDR2 SMNVEV, per germline (reference sequence). CDR3 nucleotide sequence: TGTGCCAGCAGTTCCCCGAGCACCGGGGAGCTGTTTTTT. Protein sequence: CASSSPSTGELFF.

J is TRBJ2-1 and V is TRBV5-6; 9 bases line up with TRBD2. J was trimmed by 0 bases and V by 4 bases; bases with no gene match: 8. Germline lookup yields CDR1 SGHDT and CDR2 YYEEEE. The CDR3 is 17 residues long. The CDR3 reads CASSGGTSWSSYNEQFF. Here the CDR3 DNA reads TGTGCCAGCAGCGGCGGGACTAGCTGGAGCTCCTACAATGAGCAGTTCTTC. The whole variable domain, remainder taken from reference TRBV5-6 and TRBJ2-1, is DAGVTQSPTHLIKTRGQQVTLRCSPKSGHDTVSWYQQALGQGPQFIFQYYEEEERQRGNFPDRFSGHQFPNYSSELNVNALLLGDSALYLCASSGGTSWSSYNEQFFGPGTRLTVL.

This clonotype was counted only a few times. The chain carries TRBV5-1 and TRBJ2-1, with 7 bases identical to TRBD2. This CDR3 is built from 16 residues. After removal of 5 bases from V and 0 bases from J, the junction contained 8 bases not matched to a gene. Per the germline V gene, CDR1 is SGHRS and CDR2 is YFSETQ. CDR3 residues: CASSLKRDVSYNEQFF. The CDR3 DNA follows: TGCGCCAGCAGTTTAAAGCGGGACGTCTCCTACAATGAGCAGTTCTTC.

At least ten counts were recorded for this clonotype. The CDR3 loop reads CASSLNQETQYF. The CDR3 bases are TGTGCCAGCAGTTTAAACCAAGAGACCCAGTACTTC. The gene calls are TRBV28 and TRBJ2-5, with D hard to call. This CDR3 region has 12 residues. Germline V gives CDR1 MDHEN, CDR2 SYDVKM. Trimming took 2 bases from V and 0 from J, leaving 1 base between them.

As concerns this clonotype: A single base separates this from a much larger clone, so it may be a read error. In this CDR3 the conserved last residue, phenylalanine or tryptophan, is missing, so a read error is likely. The chain has TRBV5-1 and TRBJ2-1, with 10 bases fitting TRBD1. The germline V gene encodes CDR1 SGHRS and CDR2 YFSETQ. The CDR3 extends over 15 amino acids. Losses at the gene ends were 5 bases for V and 4 bases for J; bases not matched to a gene: 6. As DNA, the CDR3 is TGCGCCAGCAGGGCCCGGGACAGGGGTTACAATGAGCAGTTCTAC. Encoded protein: CASRARDRGYNEQFY.